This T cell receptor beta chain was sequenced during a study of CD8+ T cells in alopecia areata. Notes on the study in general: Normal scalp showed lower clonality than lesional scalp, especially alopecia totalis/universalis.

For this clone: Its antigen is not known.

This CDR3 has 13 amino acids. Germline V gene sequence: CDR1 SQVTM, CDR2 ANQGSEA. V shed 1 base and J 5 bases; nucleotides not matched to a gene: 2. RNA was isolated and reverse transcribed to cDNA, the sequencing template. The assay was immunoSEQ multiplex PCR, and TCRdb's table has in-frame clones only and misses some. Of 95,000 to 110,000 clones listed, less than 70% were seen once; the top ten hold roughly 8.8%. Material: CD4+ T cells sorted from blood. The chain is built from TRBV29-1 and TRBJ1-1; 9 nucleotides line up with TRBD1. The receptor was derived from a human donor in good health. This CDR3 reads CSVEAGTGTEAFF. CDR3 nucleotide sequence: TGCAGCGTTGAAGCCGGGACAGGGACTGAAGCTTTCTTT.